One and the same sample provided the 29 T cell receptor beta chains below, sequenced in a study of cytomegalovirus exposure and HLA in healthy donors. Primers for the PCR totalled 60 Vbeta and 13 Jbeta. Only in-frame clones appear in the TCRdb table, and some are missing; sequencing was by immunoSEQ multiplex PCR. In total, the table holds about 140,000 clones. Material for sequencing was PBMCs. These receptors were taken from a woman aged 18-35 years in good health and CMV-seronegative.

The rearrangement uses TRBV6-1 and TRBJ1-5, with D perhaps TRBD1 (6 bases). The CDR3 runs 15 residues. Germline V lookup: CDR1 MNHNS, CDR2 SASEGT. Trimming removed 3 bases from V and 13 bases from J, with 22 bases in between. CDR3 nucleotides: TGTGCCAGCAGTGACCGTTCCGTGGTGGGGGCTCCTCAGCATTTT. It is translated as CASSDRSVVGAPQHF.

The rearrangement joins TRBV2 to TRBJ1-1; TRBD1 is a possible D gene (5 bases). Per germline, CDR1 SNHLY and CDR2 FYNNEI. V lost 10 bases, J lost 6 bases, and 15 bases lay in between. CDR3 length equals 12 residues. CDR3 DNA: TGTGCCATCTACCGGGGGACGCCTGAAGCTTTCTTT. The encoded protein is CAIYRGTPEAFF.

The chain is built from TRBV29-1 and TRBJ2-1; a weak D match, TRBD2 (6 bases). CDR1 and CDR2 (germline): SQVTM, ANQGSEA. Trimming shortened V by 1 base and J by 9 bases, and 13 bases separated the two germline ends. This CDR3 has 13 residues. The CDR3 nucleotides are TGCAGCGTTGAAGCGGGAGAGGCGATTGAGCAGTTCTTC. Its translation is CSVEAGEAIEQFF.

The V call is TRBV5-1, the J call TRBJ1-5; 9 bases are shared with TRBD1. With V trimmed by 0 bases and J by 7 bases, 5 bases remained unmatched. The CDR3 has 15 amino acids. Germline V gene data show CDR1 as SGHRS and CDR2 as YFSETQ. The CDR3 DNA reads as TGCGCCAGCAGCTTGGGGGACAGGGTGGGGCAGCCCCAGCATTTT. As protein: CASSLGDRVGQPQHF.

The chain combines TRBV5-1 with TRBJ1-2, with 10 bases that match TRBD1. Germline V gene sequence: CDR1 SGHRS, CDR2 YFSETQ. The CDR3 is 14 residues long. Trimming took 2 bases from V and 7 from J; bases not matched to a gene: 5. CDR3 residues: CASSFGTGESGYTF. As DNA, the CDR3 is TGCGCCAGCAGCTTCGGGACAGGGGAGAGTGGCTACACCTTC.

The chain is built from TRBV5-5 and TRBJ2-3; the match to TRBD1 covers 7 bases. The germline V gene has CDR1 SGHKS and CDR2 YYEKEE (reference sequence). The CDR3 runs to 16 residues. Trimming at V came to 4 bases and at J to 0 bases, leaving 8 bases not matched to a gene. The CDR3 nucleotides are TGTGCCAGCAGCCGACAGGGCGACCCTAGCACAGATACGCAGTATTTT. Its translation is CASSRQGDPSTDTQYF.

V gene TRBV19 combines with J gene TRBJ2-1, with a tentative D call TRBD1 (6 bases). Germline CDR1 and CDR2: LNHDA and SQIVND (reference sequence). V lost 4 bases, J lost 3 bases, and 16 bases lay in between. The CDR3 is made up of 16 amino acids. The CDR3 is CASSRAGDRIYNEQFF. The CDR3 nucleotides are TGTGCCAGTAGTAGGGCAGGGGATCGGATCTACAATGAGCAGTTCTTC.

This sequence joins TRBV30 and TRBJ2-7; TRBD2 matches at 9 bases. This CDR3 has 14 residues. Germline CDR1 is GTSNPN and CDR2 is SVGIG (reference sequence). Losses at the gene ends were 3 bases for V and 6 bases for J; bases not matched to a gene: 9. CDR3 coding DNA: TGTGCCTGGAGAGTTTTGCGGGAGGGATCCGAGCAGTACTTC. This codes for CAWRVLREGSEQYF.

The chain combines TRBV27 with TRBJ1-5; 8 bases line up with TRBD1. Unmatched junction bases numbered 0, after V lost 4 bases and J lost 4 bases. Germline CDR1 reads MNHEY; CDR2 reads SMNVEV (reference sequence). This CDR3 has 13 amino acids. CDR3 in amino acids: CASSWTGNQPQHF. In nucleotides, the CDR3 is TGTGCCAGCAGTTGGACAGGGAATCAGCCCCAGCATTTT.

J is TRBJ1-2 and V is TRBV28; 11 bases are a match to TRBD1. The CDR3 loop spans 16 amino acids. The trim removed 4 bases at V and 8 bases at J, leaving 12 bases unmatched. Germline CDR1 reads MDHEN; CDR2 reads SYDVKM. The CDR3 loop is CASSWTGTGGGRGYTF. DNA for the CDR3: TGTGCCAGCAGTTGGACCGGGACAGGGGGTGGAAGAGGCTACACCTTC.

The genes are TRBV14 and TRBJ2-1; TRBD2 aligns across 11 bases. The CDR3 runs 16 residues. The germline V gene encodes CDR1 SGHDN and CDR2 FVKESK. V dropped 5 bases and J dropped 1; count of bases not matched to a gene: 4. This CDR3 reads CASSGGLAASYNEQFF. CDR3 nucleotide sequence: TGTGCCAGCAGCGGGGGACTAGCGGCTTCCTACAATGAGCAGTTCTTC. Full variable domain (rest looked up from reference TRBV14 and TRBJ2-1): EAGVTQFPSHSVIEKGQTVTLRCDPISGHDNLYWYRRVMGKEIKFLLHFVKESKQDESGMPNNRFLAERTGGTYSTLKVQPAELEDSGVYFCASSGGLAASYNEQFFGPGTRLTVL.

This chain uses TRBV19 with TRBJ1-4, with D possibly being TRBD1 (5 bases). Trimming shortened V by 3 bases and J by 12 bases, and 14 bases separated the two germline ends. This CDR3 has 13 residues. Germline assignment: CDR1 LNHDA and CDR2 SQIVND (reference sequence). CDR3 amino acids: CASSMASARELFF. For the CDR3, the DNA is TGTGCCAGTAGTATGGCTTCGGCCAGGGAACTGTTTTTT. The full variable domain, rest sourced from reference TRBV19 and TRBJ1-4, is DGGITQSPKYLFRKEGQNVTLSCEQNLNHDAMYWYRQDPGQGLRLIYYSQIVNDFQKGDIAEGYSVSREKKESFPLTVTSAQKNPTAFYLCASSMASARELFFGSGTQLSVL.

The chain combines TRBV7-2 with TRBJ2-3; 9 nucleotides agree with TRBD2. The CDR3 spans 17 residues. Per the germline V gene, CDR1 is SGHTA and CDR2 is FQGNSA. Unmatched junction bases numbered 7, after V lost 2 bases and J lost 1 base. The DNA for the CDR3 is TGTGCCAGCAGCTTACGGGGCGGGAGGGCCGGCACAGATACGCAGTATTTT. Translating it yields CASSLRGGRAGTDTQYF.

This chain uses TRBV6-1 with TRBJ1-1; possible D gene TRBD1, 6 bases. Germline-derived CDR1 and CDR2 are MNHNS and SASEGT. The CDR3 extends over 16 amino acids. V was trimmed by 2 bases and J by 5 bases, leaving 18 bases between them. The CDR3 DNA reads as TGTGCCAGCAGTGAATCCGACAGGATCGCGGCGACTGAAGCTTTCTTT. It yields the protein CASSESDRIAATEAFF.

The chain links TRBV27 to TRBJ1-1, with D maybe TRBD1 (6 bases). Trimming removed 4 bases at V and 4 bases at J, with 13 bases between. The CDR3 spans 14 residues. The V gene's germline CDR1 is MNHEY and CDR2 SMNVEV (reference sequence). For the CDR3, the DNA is TGTGCCAGCAGTTATTTCGACAGGACCACTGAAGCTTTCTTT. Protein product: CASSYFDRTTEAFF.

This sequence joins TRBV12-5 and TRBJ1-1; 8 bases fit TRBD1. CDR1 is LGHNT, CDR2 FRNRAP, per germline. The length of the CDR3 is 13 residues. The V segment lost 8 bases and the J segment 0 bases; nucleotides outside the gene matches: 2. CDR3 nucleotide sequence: TGTGCTAGTCGGGACAGGATGAACACTGAAGCTTTCTTT. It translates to CASRDRMNTEAFF.

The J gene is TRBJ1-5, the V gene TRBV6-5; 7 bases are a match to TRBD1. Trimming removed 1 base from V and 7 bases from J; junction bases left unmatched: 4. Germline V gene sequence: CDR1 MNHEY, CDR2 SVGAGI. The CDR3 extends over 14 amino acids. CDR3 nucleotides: TGTGCCAGCAGTTACTTACGGACAGGCCAGCCCCAGCATTTT. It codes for CASSYLRTGQPQHF.

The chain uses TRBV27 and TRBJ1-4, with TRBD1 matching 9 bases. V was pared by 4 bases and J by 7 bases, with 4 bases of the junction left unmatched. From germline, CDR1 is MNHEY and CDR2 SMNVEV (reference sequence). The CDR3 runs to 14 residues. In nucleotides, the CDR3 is TGTGCCAGCAGTTCTGGGACAGGGAGTGAAAAACTGTTTTTT. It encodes CASSSGTGSEKLFF.

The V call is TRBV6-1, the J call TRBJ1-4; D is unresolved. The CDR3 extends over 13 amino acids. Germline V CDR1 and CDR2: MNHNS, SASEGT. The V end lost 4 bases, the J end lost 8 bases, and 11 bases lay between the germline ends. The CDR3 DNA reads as TGTGCCAGCAGTGTGTCCCGCGCCGAAAAACTGTTTTTT. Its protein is CASSVSRAEKLFF.

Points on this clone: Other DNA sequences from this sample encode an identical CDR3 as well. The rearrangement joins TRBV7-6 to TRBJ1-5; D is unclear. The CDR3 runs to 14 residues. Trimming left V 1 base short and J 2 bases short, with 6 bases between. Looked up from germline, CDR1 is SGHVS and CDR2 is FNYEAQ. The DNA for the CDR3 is TGTGCCAGCAGCTTAGGTGGAGGCAATCAGCCCCAGCATTTT. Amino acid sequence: CASSLGGGNQPQHF.

DNA for the CDR3: TGTGCCAGCAACCAGGGCCCCGACTATGGCTACACCTTC. Translating gives CASNQGPDYGYTF. The V gene is TRBV2, the J gene TRBJ1-2; TRBD1 is a possible D gene (5 bases). Germline assignment: CDR1 SNHLY and CDR2 FYNNEI. The CDR3 has 13 amino acids. V was cut by 7 bases and J by 3 bases, with 12 bases left in between.

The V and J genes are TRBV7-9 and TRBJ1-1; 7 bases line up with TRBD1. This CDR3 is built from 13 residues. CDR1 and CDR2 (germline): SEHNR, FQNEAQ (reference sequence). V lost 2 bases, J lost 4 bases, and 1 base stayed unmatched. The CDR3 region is CASSLQGGTEAFF. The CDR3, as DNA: TGTGCCAGCAGCTTACAGGGGGGCACTGAAGCTTTCTTT.

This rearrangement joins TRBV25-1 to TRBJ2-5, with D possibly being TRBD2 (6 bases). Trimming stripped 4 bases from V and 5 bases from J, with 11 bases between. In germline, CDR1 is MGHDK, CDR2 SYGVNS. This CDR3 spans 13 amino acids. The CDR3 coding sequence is TGTGCCAGCAGTGCGCGGGAAGGGGAGACCCAGTACTTC. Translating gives CASSAREGETQYF.

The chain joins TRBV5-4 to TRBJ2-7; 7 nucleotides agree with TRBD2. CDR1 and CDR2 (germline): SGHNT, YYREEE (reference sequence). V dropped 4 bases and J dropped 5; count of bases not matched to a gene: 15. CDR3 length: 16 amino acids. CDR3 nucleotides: TGTGCCAGCAGCCCCCCCACCCGCGGGAGTCTCCACGAGCAGTACTTC. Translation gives CASSPPTRGSLHEQYF. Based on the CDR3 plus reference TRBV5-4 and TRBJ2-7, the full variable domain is ETGVTQSPTHLIKTRGQQVTLRCSSQSGHNTVSWYQQALGQGPQFIFQYYREEENGRGNFPPRFSGLQFPNYSSELNVNALELDDSALYLCASSPPTRGSLHEQYFGPGTRLTVT.

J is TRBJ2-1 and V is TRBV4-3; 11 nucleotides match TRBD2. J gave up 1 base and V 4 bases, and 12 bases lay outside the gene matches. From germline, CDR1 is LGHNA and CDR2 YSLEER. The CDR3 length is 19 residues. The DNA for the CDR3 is TGCGCCAGCAGCCTCCTAAGGACTAGCGGGTTCCGGTCCTACAATGAGCAGTTCTTC. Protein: CASSLLRTSGFRSYNEQFF.

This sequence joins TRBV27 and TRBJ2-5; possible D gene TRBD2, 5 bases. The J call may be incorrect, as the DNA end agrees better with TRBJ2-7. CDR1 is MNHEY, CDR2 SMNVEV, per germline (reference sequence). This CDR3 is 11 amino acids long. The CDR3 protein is CASSYSGEQYF. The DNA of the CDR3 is TGTGCCAGCAGCTACAGCGGCGAGCAGTACTTC.

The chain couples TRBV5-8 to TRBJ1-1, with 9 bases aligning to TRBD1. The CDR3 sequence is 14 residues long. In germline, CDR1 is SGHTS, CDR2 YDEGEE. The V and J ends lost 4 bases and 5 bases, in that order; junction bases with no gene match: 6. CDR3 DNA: TGTGCCAGCAGCGATGGACAGGGGTGGACTGAAGCTTTCTTT. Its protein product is CASSDGQGWTEAFF.

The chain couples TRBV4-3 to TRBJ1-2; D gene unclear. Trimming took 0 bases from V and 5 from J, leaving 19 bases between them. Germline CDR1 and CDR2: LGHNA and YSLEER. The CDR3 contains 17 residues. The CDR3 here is CASSQEPGRSPVYGYTF. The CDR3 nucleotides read TGCGCCAGCAGCCAAGAACCTGGGAGGAGTCCCGTTTATGGCTACACCTTC.

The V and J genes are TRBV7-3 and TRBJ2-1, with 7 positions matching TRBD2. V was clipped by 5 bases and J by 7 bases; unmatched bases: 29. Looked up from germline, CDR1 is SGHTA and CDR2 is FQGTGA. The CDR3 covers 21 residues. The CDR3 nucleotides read TGTGCCAGCAGCCCAAAAAGCGGGACCCCCGAACATCAAACATCACGAAATGAGCAGTTCTTC. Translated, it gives CASSPKSGTPEHQTSRNEQFF.